This record concerns one T cell receptor (beta chain) sequence. The antigen remains unidentified. The record originates from a study of cytomegalovirus exposure and HLA in healthy donors. Study-level findings and limits: Presence/absence analysis assumed near-uniform sequencing depth across donors.

The CDR3 spans 14 residues. V was clipped by 0 bases and J by 6 bases; unmatched bases: 4. Germline V gene sequence: CDR1 SGHRS, CDR2 YFSETQ. PCR primers comprised 60 Vbeta and 13 Jbeta primers. Measured with immunoSEQ multiplex PCR; TCRdb has only the in-frame clones, and not every one. Among some 74,000 clones listed, about three quarters were seen once. Source material: PBMCs. The chain employs TRBV5-1 and TRBJ1-2; the match to TRBD1 covers 8 bases. This receptor was obtained from a male donor in good health and CMV-seronegative. The CDR3 loop is CASSLETGGDGYTF. CDR3 coding DNA: TGCGCCAGCAGCTTGGAAACAGGGGGGGATGGCTACACCTTC.